This T cell receptor (beta chain) is drawn from a study of tumor-infiltrating lymphocytes in primary liver carcinoma. Study as a whole: Sample yields of productive TCRbeta reads, ranging from roughly 3.65 to 7.13 million, were similar across tissue types.

Each 20-30 mg portion of unsorted bulk tissue served as the source for co-extraction of RNA and DNA. CDR3 length: 18 amino acids. Germline lookup yields CDR1 ENHRY and CDR2 SYGVKD. The input was around 500 ng total RNA; TCR beta cDNA was made from it with a constant-region primer. Employing slightly modified ARM-PCR, three nested multiplex PCR rounds were run, and these gave rise to the TCR beta libraries. The first two PCR rounds used TRBV1-TRBV30 primers with a Cbeta primer, 10 cycles each. TCRdb processed the multiplex PCR reads anew with MiXCR; each CDR3 protein has one entry. There are under 130,000 distinct CDR3 sequences in the sample; roughly 85% occur only once, and more than 15% lies in the top ten. This clonotype has a handful of counts. The junction and the germline gene differ at one end; a read error may be behind it.

Specimen: liver tumor tissue from sampling region 3. Subset here: tumor region T3, left-lateral pole. The chain combines TRBV10-3 with TRBJ2-6; D is possibly TRBD1 or TRBD2 (5 bases each). The sequence came from a man between 35 and 55 years old with primary liver carcinoma and hepatitis B virus infection. CDR3 amino acids: CAISESVFGKAGANVLTF. CDR3 coding DNA: TGTGCCATCAGTGAGTCGGTATTCGGGAAGGCTGGGGCCAACGTCCTGACCTTC.